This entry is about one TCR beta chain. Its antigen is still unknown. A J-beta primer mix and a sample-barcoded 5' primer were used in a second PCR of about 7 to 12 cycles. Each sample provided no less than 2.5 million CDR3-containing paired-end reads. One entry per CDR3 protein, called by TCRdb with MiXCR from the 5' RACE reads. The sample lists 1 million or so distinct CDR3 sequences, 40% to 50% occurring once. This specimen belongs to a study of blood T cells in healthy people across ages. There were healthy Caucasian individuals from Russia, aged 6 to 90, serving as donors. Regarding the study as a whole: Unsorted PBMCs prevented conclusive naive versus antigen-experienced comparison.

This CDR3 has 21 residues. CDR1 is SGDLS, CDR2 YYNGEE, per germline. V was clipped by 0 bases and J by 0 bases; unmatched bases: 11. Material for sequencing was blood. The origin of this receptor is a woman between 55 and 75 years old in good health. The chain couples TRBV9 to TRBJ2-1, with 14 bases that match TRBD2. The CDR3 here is CASSVVDSGTSGSPSYNEQFF. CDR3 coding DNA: TGTGCCAGCAGCGTAGTGGACTCCGGGACTAGCGGGAGTCCCTCCTACAATGAGCAGTTCTTC.